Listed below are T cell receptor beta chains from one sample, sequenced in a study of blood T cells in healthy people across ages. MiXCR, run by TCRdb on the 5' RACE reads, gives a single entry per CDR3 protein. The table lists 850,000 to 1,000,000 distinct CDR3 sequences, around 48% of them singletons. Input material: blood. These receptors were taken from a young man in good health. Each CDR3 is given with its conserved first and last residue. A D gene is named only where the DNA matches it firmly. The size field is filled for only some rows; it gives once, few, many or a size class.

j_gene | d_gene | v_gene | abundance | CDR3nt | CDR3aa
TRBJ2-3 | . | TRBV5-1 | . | TGCGTCAGCAGCTTGGCGGCCCGGACAAGCACAGATACGCAGTATTTT | CVSSLAARTSTDTQYF
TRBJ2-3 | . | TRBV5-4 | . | TGTGCCAGCAGCTTGGCGAAGGGGATGACTAGTGCTCTTACGCAGTATTTT | CASSLAKGMTSALTQYF
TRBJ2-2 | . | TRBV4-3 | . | TGCGCCAGCAGCCAAGACAGAGGGTCGAGCACCGGGGAGCTGTTTTTT | CASSQDRGSSTGELFF
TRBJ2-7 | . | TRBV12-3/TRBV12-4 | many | TGTGCCAGCAGTCCTTTGAGAGGCGAGCAGTACTTC | CASSPLRGEQYF
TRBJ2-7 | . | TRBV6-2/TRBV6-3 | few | TGTGCCAGTAGTTACGCCGGCAACACACGGAGGTTCCTCTACGAGCAGTACTTC | CASSYAGNTRRFLYEQYF
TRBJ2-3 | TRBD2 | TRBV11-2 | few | TGTGCCAGCAGCTTAGTCCTAGCGGGAAACACAGATACGCAGTATTTT | CASSLVLAGNTDTQYF
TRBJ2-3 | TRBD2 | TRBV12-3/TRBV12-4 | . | TGTGCCAGCAGTTTCTGGTCTAGCGGGATAACAGATACGCAGTATTTT | CASSFWSSGITDTQYF
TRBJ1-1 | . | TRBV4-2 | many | TGTGCCAGCAGCCAAGGGGGGGGGGCTATGGGGACTGAAGCTTTCTTT | CASSQGGGAMGTEAFF
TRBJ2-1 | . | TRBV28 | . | TGTGCCAGCAGTTCCACAGGGGAGGGGTACAATGAGCAGTTCTTC | CASSSTGEGYNEQFF
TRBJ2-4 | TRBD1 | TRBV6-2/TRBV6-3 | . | TGTGCCAGCAGGGACCCACAGGGGGACAAAAACATTCAGTACTTC | CASRDPQGDKNIQYF
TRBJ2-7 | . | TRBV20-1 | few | TGCAGTGCTAGAGGGGGCGACTCCTACGAGCAGTACTTC | CSARGGDSYEQYF
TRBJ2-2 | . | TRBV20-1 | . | TGCAGTGCTAAGTCCGTTGTCGGTTCCCCCTCCTACACCGGGGAGCTGTTTTTT | CSAKSVVGSPSYTGELFF
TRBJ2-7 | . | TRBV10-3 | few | TGTGCCATCAGGGGGACGGATAGCTCCTACGAGCAGTACTTC | CAIRGTDSSYEQYF
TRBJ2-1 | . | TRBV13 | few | TGTGCCAGCAGCACCCTCACAGGGTTTTACAATGAGCAGTTCTTC | CASSTLTGFYNEQFF
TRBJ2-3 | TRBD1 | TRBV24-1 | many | TGTGCCACCAGCCCGGGACAGGGCTCAAACCCCTACACAGATACGCAGTATTTT | CATSPGQGSNPYTDTQYF
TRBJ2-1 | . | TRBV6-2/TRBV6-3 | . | TGTGCCAGCAGTGAGAGGAGAAATGAGCAGTTCTTC | CASSERRNEQFF
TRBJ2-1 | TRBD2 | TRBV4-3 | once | TGCGCCAGCAGCCAACCGGGACTAGCTAACAATGAGCAGTTCTTC | CASSQPGLANNEQFF
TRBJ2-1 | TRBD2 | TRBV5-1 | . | TGCGCCAGCAGCTTTCAATTCGCGCGGGGGGGTTTAGATGAGCAGTTCTTC | CASSFQFARGGLDEQFF
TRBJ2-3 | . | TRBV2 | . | TGTGCCAGCAGCGTCAGGGTATTCGCAGATACGCAGTATTTT | CASSVRVFADTQYF
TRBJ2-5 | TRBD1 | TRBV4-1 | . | TGCGCCAGCAGCCAAGATATCCTCGTCTCGGGACAGCGAGAGACCCAGTACTTC | CASSQDILVSGQRETQYF
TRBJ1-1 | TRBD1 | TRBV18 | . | TGTGCCAGCTCTCGACAGGGGCTTGGGGCTGAAGCTTTCTTT | CASSRQGLGAEAFF
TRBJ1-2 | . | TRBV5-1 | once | TGCGCCAGCAGCTTGGAGGGAGGGGCAGGATCTAACTATGGCCACACCTTC | CASSLEGGAGSNYGHTF
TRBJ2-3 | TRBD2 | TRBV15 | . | TGTGCCACCAGCAGAGATTTAGGGGGACTAGCGGGGACAGATACGCAGTATTTT | CATSRDLGGLAGTDTQYF
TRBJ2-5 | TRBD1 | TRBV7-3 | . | TGTGCCAGCAGCTTACGACAGGGGAGGCAAGAGACCCAGTACTTC | CASSLRQGRQETQYF